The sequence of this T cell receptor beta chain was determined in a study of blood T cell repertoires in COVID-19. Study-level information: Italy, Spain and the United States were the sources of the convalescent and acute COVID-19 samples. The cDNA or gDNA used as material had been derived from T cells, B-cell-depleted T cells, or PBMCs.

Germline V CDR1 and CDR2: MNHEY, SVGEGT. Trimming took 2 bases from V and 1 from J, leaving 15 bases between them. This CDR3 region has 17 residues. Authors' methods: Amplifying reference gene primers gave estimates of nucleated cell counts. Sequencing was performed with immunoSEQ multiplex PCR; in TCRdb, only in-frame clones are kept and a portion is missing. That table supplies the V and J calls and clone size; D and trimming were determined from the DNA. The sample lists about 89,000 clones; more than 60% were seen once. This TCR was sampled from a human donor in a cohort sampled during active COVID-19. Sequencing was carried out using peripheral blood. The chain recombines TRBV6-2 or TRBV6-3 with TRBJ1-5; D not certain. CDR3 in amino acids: CASSYPHGERSNQPQHF. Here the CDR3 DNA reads TGTGCCAGCAGTTACCCCCACGGGGAGAGGAGCAATCAGCCCCAGCATTTT.